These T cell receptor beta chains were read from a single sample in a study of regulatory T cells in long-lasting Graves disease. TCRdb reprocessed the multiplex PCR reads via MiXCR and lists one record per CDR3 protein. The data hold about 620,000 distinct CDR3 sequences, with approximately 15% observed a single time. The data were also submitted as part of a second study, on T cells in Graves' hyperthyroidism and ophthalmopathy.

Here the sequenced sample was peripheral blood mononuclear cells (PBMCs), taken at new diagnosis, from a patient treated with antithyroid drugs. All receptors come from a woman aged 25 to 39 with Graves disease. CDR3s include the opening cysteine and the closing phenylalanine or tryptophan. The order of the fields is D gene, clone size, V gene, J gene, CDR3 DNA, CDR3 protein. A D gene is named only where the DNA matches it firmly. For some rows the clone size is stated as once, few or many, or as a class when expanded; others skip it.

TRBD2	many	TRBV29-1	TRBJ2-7	TGCAGCGTTGAACTAGCGGGAGGGGGCTACGAGCAGTACTTC	CSVELAGGGYEQYF
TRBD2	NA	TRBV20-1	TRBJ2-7	TGCAGTGCTCGGACTAGCGGGAGAGTGGGAGTTCTCTACGAGCAGTACTTC	CSARTSGRVGVLYEQYF
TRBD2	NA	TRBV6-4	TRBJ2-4	TGTGCCAGCACCACGGGTCGGGAGGGCGACGCCAAAAACATTCAGTACTTC	CASTTGREGDAKNIQYF
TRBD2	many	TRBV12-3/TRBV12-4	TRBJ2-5	TGTGCCAGCAGTCGTACGACTAGCGGGCAGAGGGGGGAGACCCAGTACTTC	CASSRTTSGQRGETQYF
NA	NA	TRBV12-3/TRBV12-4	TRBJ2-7	TGTGCCAGCAGAGCGCCGGGCGGAAGGTACGAGCAGTACTTC	CASRAPGGRYEQYF
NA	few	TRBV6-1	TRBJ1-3	TGTGCCAGCGTTTGGTGCTCTGGAAACACCATATATTTT	CASVWCSGNTIYF
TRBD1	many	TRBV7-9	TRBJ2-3	TGTGCCAGCAGCTCATTGGGACAGGGGGCCACAGATACGCAGTATTTT	CASSSLGQGATDTQYF
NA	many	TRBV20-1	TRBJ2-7	TGCAGTGCTTCAAACTACCTCTGGTCCTACGAGCAGTACTTC	CSASNYLWSYEQYF
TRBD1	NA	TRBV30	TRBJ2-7	TGTGCCTGGAGAAGACAGGGGGTCTACGAGCAGTACTTC	CAWRRQGVYEQYF
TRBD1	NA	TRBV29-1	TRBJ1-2	TGCAGCGTGACCGGGACAGCCCGCGAAGAGTATGGCTACACCTTC	CSVTGTAREEYGYTF
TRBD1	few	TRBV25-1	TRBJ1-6	TGTGCCAGCAGTGAATCCGGGACAGGGAAATCACCCCTCCACTTT	CASSESGTGKSPLHF
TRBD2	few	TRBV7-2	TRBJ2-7	TGTGCCAGCAGCTGGGGGGGGAAAGGACTAGCTCCCTACGAGCAGTACTTC	CASSWGGKGLAPYEQYF
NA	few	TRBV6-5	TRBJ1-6	TGTGCCAGCAGTTACGAGCGAGGGGGTGGGAATTCACCCCTCCACTTT	CASSYERGGGNSPLHF
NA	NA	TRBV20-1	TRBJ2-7	TGCAGTGCTCGGACAAGGAACTACGAGCAGTACTTC	CSARTRNYEQYF
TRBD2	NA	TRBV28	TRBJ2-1	TGTGCCAGCAGTTTTACTAGCGGGGGAAACAATGAGCAGTTCTTC	CASSFTSGGNNEQFF
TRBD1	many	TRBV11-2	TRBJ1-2	TGTGCCAGCAGCGTAAACAGGGGACCCTATGGCTACACCTTC	CASSVNRGPYGYTF
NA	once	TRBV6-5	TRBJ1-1	TGTGCCAGCAGTTACTCGACGGTGGCGGAGAACACTGAAGCTTTCTTT	CASSYSTVAENTEAFF
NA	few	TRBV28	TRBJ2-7	TGTGCCAGCAGCCAAGGGGGATACTACGAGCAGTACTTC	CASSQGGYYEQYF
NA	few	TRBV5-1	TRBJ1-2	TGCGCCAGCAGCTTGAGAACGGGGGACGCCTATGGCTACACCTTC	CASSLRTGDAYGYTF
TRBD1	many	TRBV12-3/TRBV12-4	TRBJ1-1	TGTGCCAGCAGGGGACAGGGGACTACTGAAGCTTTCTTT	CASRGQGTTEAFF
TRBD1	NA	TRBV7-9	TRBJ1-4	TGTGCCAGCAGCTTAATGGGGACAGCCTTTGGTGAAAAACTGTTTTTT	CASSLMGTAFGEKLFF
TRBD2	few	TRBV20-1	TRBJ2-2	TGCAGTGCTAGAAGGACTAGCGGGACCCTGGACACCGGGGAGCTGTTTTTT	CSARRTSGTLDTGELFF
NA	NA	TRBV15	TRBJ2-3	TGTGCCACCAGCAGAGAAAAGGGGGGCGGCACAGATACGCAGTATTTT	CATSREKGGGTDTQYF
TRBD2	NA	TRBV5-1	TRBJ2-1	TGTGCCAGCAGCTTGGGGGGGAGGCCTAGCGGGACCCAAAACAATGAGCAGTTCTTC	CASSLGGRPSGTQNNEQFF
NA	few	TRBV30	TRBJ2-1	TGTGCCTGGAGTGTAGGGCAGGCCTACAATGAGCAGTTCTTC	CAWSVGQAYNEQFF
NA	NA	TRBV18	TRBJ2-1	TGTGCCAGCTCGCCCACTAGCGTGGGGGCAGGAGGTGAGCAGTTCTTC	CASSPTSVGAGGEQFF
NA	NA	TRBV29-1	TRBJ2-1	TGCAGCGTTAGAAGGGACTCAACCTACAATGAGCAGTTCTTC	CSVRRDSTYNEQFF
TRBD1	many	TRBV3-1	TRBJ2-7	TGTGCCAGCAGCCCAGGACAGGGTCGGAGTTTTTACGAGCAGTACTTC	CASSPGQGRSFYEQYF
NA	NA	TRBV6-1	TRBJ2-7	TGTGCCAGCAGCGGGGAAATAATCAACTCGGGCGAGCAGTACTTC	CASSGEIINSGEQYF
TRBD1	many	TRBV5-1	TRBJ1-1	TGCGCCAGCAGCCACAGGACAGGGGGGGGCACTGAAGCTTTCTTT	CASSHRTGGGTEAFF
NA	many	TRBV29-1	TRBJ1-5	TGCAGCGTTGAAGTAGGGTCAGGTGGGAATCAGCCCCAGCATTTT	CSVEVGSGGNQPQHF
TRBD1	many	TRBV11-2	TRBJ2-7	TGTGCCAGCAGCATCAGACAGGGGGGACTAAGGGAGCAGTACTTC	CASSIRQGGLREQYF
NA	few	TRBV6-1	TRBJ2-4	TGTGCCAGCAGGCCTTTCGATGGCAAAAACATTCAGTACTTC	CASRPFDGKNIQYF
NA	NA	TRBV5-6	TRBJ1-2	TGTGCCAGCAGCAAGTCCAACGCCTATGGCTACACCTTC	CASSKSNAYGYTF